The 30 T cell receptor beta chains given below trace back to one sample, sequenced in a study of blood T cell repertoires in COVID-19. Sequenced by immunoSEQ multiplex PCR; TCRdb stores in-frame clones only, minus some. Of under 200,000 clones in the sample, around 83% are singletons; the top ten hold under 4%. The sample was PBMCs or T cells enriched from blood (not recorded which). All receptors derive from a woman in her 30s who had been exposed to COVID-19.

The chain carries TRBV5-1 and TRBJ1-6; D gene ambiguous. In germline, CDR1 is SGHRS, CDR2 YFSETQ. Trimming took off 0 bases at V and 10 bases at J, with 14 bases between the two ends. The CDR3 totals 15 residues. CDR3 sequence: CASSLGTLGESPLHF. For the CDR3, the DNA is TGCGCCAGCAGCTTGGGGACTCTAGGAGAGTCACCCCTCCACTTT.

This chain connects TRBV11-2 to TRBJ2-3; perhaps TRBD1 as D (5 bases). The length of the CDR3 is 16 residues. Per germline, CDR1 SGHAT and CDR2 FQNNGV. V lost 5 bases, J lost 5 bases, and 20 bases lay in between. The CDR3 DNA reads TGTGCCAGCAGCCAAACCTCAGGGATAAGGGGAGATACGCAGTATTTT. It specifies CASSQTSGIRGDTQYF.

This chain connects TRBV29-1 to TRBJ2-3, with D maybe TRBD2 (5 bases). Trimming shortened V by 3 bases and J by 1 base, and 11 bases separated the two germline ends. This CDR3 comprises 14 residues. CDR1 SQVTM and CDR2 ANQGSEA come from the germline V gene. CDR3 loop: CSVEVSGGTDTQYF. The CDR3 coding sequence is TGCAGCGTTGAGGTGTCCGGGGGCACAGATACGCAGTATTTT.

This chain connects TRBV3-1 (or the pseudogene TRBV3-2) to TRBJ2-7; 9 nucleotides line up with TRBD2. With V trimmed by 3 bases and J by 13 bases, 22 bases remained unmatched. The CDR3 runs to 17 residues. Germline values: CDR1 LGHDT, CDR2 YNNKEL (reference sequence). The CDR3, as DNA: TGTGCCAGCAGCCAGAAAGGTTGGTTCAGCGGGGGGCCCTGGCTCTACTTC. Protein product: CASSQKGWFSGGPWLYF.

The chain combines TRBV19 with TRBJ1-5, with D tentatively TRBD1 (5 bases). V lost 6 bases and J 7 bases, leaving 19 bases between the germline ends. This CDR3 comprises 15 residues. Germline V gene data show CDR1 as LNHDA and CDR2 as SQIVND (reference sequence). The CDR3 protein is CASRGTPTQVQPQHF. The CDR3 nucleotides are TGTGCCAGTAGGGGTACCCCCACACAGGTACAGCCCCAGCATTTT.

This chain links TRBV5-1 with TRBJ1-5, with TRBD1 matching 9 bases. The trim removed 1 base at V and 1 base at J, leaving 0 bases unmatched. This CDR3 has 15 residues. Germline loops: CDR1 SGHRS, CDR2 YFSETQ. The CDR3 sequence: CASSLTGGSNQPQHF. The CDR3 region has the DNA TGCGCCAGCAGCTTGACAGGGGGCAGCAATCAGCCCCAGCATTTT.

The V call is TRBV7-7, the J call TRBJ2-3; tentatively, D is TRBD1 (6 bases). V was shortened by 4 bases and J by 6 bases, with 11 bases between the two germline ends. Germline values: CDR1 SSHAT, CDR2 FNYEAQ (reference sequence). The CDR3 is made up of 13 amino acids. CDR3 sequence (DNA): TGTGCCAGCAGCTCCGGGACAAGGGATACGCAGTATTTT. Protein sequence: CASSSGTRDTQYF. The full variable domain, completed using reference TRBV7-7 and TRBJ2-3, is GAGVSQSPRYKVTKRGQDVTLRCDPISSHATLYWYQQALGQGPEFLTYFNYEAQPDKSGLPSDRFSAERPEGSISTLTIQRTEQRDSAMYRCASSSGTRDTQYFGPGTRLTVL.

This clone was observed a single time. This chain connects TRBV12-5 to TRBJ1-5; no firm D call. CDR3 length equals 14 residues. Looked up from germline, CDR1 is LGHNT and CDR2 is FRNRAP. V was clipped by 7 bases and J by 0 bases, with 10 bases between them. The CDR3 DNA is TGTGCTAGTGCGCGCGGAAATAGCAATCAGCCCCAGCATTTT. Its protein is CASARGNSNQPQHF.

The chain joins TRBV9 to TRBJ2-1, with D unresolved. Trimming left V 3 bases short and J 8 bases short, with 6 bases between. Germline CDR1 and CDR2: SGDLS and YYNGEE. This CDR3 comprises 11 residues. The CDR3, as DNA: TGTGCCAGCAGCGCCCTACATGAGCAGTTCTTC. It specifies CASSALHEQFF.

This CDR3 is CASSRRGGVGNTIYF. The DNA for the CDR3 is TGTGCCAGCAGCCGTCGCGGGGGTGTAGGAAACACCATATATTTT. V gene TRBV11-3 combines with J gene TRBJ1-3; tentative D call: TRBD1 (5 bases). CDR3 length: 15 amino acids. The germline V gene encodes CDR1 SGHNT and CDR2 YENEEA. V was clipped by 5 bases and J by 4 bases, with 15 bases between them.

The rearrangement joins TRBV13 to TRBJ1-2; 7 bases match TRBD1. Germline CDR1 reads PRHDT; CDR2 reads FYEKMQ (reference sequence). Losses at the gene ends were 5 bases for V and 3 bases for J; bases not matched to a gene: 9. The CDR3 is made up of 15 amino acids. The CDR3 loop reads CASSLQGTEDYGYTF. CDR3 DNA: TGTGCCAGCAGCCTACAGGGGACAGAGGACTATGGCTACACCTTC.

The chain carries TRBV28 and TRBJ2-3, with 7 bases matching TRBD1. Germline CDR1 and CDR2: MDHEN and SYDVKM. The trim removed 5 bases at V and 5 bases at J, leaving 10 bases unmatched. The CDR3 runs 15 residues. The CDR3, as DNA: TGTGCCAGCAGTCGAACCGACAGGGTTGGAGATACGCAGTATTTT. The encoded protein is CASSRTDRVGDTQYF.

The chain links TRBV6-5 to TRBJ1-5; D is possibly TRBD1 (5 bases). The CDR3 has 16 residues. The germline V and J ends were trimmed by 2 bases and 4 bases, with 15 bases remaining between them. Germline V gene lookup returns CDR1 MNHEY and CDR2 SVGAGI. CDR3 region: CASSYLDRAGNQPQHF. CDR3 DNA sequence: TGTGCCAGCAGTTACCTCGATCGGGCAGGGAATCAGCCCCAGCATTTT.

The gene calls are TRBV21-1 and TRBJ1-1; the listed D gene, TRBD1, was not tested against the DNA. TRBV21-1 corresponds to a pseudogene. This CDR3 comprises 14 residues. CDR3 region: CASSRDRGGTEAFF. The DNA for the CDR3 is TGTGCCAGTTCCCGGGACAGGGGTGGCACTGAAGCTTTCTTT.

This clone was recorded a few times. The rearrangement joins TRBV4-3 to TRBJ2-1; the D is unclear. Looked up from germline, CDR1 is LGHNA and CDR2 is YSLEER. The V gene lost 0 bases and the J gene lost 8 bases, with 8 bases spanning the gap. CDR3 length: 13 amino acids. The CDR3 loop is CASSQDRRYEQFF. CDR3 coding DNA: TGCGCCAGCAGCCAAGATCGGCGGTATGAGCAGTTCTTC.

V usage is TRBV19 and J usage is TRBJ2-6; unclear D gene. With 4 bases removed from V and 0 bases from J, the gap between germline ends came to 16 bases. The CDR3 has 18 residues. Germline loops: CDR1 LNHDA, CDR2 SQIVND (reference sequence). The CDR3 loop reads CASSTPRQASSGANVLTF. The CDR3 DNA is TGTGCCAGTAGTACCCCTCGGCAGGCAAGCTCTGGGGCCAACGTCCTGACTTTC.

CDR3: CASSFKGRVSDTQYF. CDR3 nucleotides: TGTGCCAGCAGTTTCAAGGGCAGGGTGTCAGATACGCAGTATTTT. This sequence joins TRBV27 and TRBJ2-3; weak D call: TRBD1 (5 bases). Germline V CDR1 and CDR2: MNHEY, SMNVEV (reference sequence). CDR3 size: 15 residues. The V end lost 3 bases, the J end lost 4 bases, and 14 bases lay between the germline ends.

Written as DNA, the CDR3 is TGCAGCGTTGAAGAGGGACGCCGGACAGGGATCAGCACAGATACGCAGTATTTT. Protein product: CSVEEGRRTGISTDTQYF. This chain uses TRBV29-1 with TRBJ2-3; TRBD1 matches 8 bases. This CDR3 is 18 amino acids long. The V gene's germline CDR1 is SQVTM and CDR2 ANQGSEA. The ends lost 0 bases at V and 0 bases at J; junction bases unmatched: 11.

The chain uses TRBV7-8 and TRBJ1-4; no definite D call. The CDR3 loop spans 17 amino acids. The germline CDR1 and CDR2 sequences are SGHVS and FQNEAQ. The germline V and J ends were trimmed by 1 base and 1 base, with 13 bases remaining between them. The chain's CDR3 is CASSLDLVWLTNEKLFF. Here the CDR3 DNA reads TGTGCCAGCAGCTTAGATTTGGTCTGGCTAACTAATGAAAAACTGTTTTTT.

This clone turned up a few times. The chain combines TRBV12-3 or TRBV12-4 with TRBJ2-7; no clear D. Trimming stripped 2 bases from V and 5 bases from J, with 7 bases between. The CDR3 runs to 12 residues. The CDR3 reads CASSLSVHEQYF. CDR3 nucleotide sequence: TGTGCCAGCAGTTTATCTGTCCACGAGCAGTACTTC.

A note on this clone: The CDR3 does not end in the conserved phenylalanine or tryptophan, so this is likely a read error. The DNA is omitted, as the CDR3 cannot be located on it reliably, and the CDR3 follows TCRdb's listing. The chain is built from TRBV10-3 and TRBJ1-2; the DNA was not compared with TRBD1, the D call given in the table. Germline CDR1 reads ENHRY; CDR2 reads SYGVKD. The CDR3 is 12 residues long, counting both termini. The CDR3 loop is CAISLDRGQPFY.

The chain couples TRBV5-4 to TRBJ1-6; D is possibly TRBD1 (5 bases). The CDR3 spans 16 residues. V lost 4 bases, J lost 5 bases, and 16 bases lay in between. The germline V gene has CDR1 SGHNT and CDR2 YYREEE (reference sequence). This chain's CDR3 is CASSPGRQTDNSPLHF. The CDR3 coding sequence is TGTGCCAGCAGCCCAGGGCGACAAACCGATAATTCACCCCTCCACTTT. The full variable domain, its missing parts supplied by reference TRBV5-4 and TRBJ1-6, is ETGVTQSPTHLIKTRGQQVTLRCSSQSGHNTVSWYQQALGQGPQFIFQYYREEENGRGNFPPRFSGLQFPNYSSELNVNALELDDSALYLCASSPGRQTDNSPLHFGNGTRLTVT.

The chain couples TRBV6-5 to TRBJ1-1, with TRBD1 as a possible D gene (5 bases). The CDR3 has 13 amino acids. V was shortened by 10 bases and J by 2 bases, with 14 bases between the two germline ends. Germline lookup yields CDR1 MNHEY and CDR2 SVGAGI. DNA for the CDR3: TGTGCCACAGGGACTCGTTTTAACACTGAAGCTTTCTTT. It codes for CATGTRFNTEAFF.

This clone was observed a few times. The V gene is TRBV29-1, the J gene TRBJ1-1; D is perhaps TRBD1 (5 bases). The V end lost 7 bases, the J end lost 1 base, and 10 bases lay between the germline ends. The CDR3 runs to 12 residues. Germline loops: CDR1 SQVTM, CDR2 ANQGSEA. The CDR3 sequence: CSAGGANTEAFF. The CDR3, as DNA: TGCAGCGCCGGTGGGGCGAACACTGAAGCTTTCTTT.

The chain carries TRBV6-4 and TRBJ2-1; TRBD2 agrees at 10 bases. V shed 3 bases, J shed 2 bases, and the junction held 1 base outside the gene matches. The CDR3 covers 15 residues. CDR1 is MRHNA and CDR2 is SNTAGT in the germline V gene. DNA for the CDR3: TGTGCCAGCAGTGAAAGCGGGGGGGCCTACAATGAGCAGTTCTTC. This codes for CASSESGGAYNEQFF.

The chain combines TRBV28 with TRBJ2-7; TRBD2 might be the D (5 bases). CDR3 length: 15 amino acids. V was cut by 6 bases and J by 3 bases, with 18 bases left in between. Germline assignment: CDR1 MDHEN and CDR2 SYDVKM. The CDR3 DNA reads TGTGCCAGCAGCCCTCCCCGGGAAACACTCTACGAGCAGTACTTC. Amino acid sequence: CASSPPRETLYEQYF.

This chain connects TRBV7-9 to TRBJ1-5; 8 positions agree with TRBD1. Germline V CDR1 and CDR2: SEHNR, FQNEAQ (reference sequence). The ends lost 5 bases at V and 5 bases at J; junction bases unmatched: 5. CDR3 length: 14 amino acids. CDR3 bases: TGTGCCAGCAGCATCGGGACAGGAGATCAGCCCCAGCATTTT. It yields the protein CASSIGTGDQPQHF.

The rearrangement uses TRBV4-1 and TRBJ1-2; TRBD1 is a possible D gene (5 bases). V was cut by 3 bases and J by 10 bases, with 12 bases left in between. Germline CDR1 reads MGHRA; CDR2 reads YSYEKL. The CDR3 sequence is 12 residues long. CDR3 amino acids: CASSQGGGDYTF. CDR3 DNA: TGCGCCAGCAGCCAGGGCGGAGGGGACTACACCTTC.

The chain joins TRBV5-6 to TRBJ1-2, with D unresolved. Trimming shortened V by 6 bases and J by 1 base, and 7 bases separated the two germline ends. This CDR3 is 12 amino acids long. Looked up from germline, CDR1 is SGHDT and CDR2 is YYEEEE. The CDR3 sequence is CASTTDNYGYTF. The CDR3 nucleotides read TGTGCCAGCACCACAGATAACTATGGCTACACCTTC.

The chain has TRBV5-6 and TRBJ1-2; D gene unclear. The germline gives CDR1 SGHDT, CDR2 YYEEEE. The CDR3 consists of 17 residues. The V gene lost 1 base and the J gene lost 0 bases, with 16 bases spanning the gap. CDR3 sequence (DNA): TGTGCCAGCAGCTTGTTGCCAGATGGCGGGACTAACTATGGCTACACCTTC. Amino acid sequence: CASSLLPDGGTNYGYTF. The full variable domain, in which reference TRBV5-6 and TRBJ1-2 provide the parts outside the CDR3, is DAGVTQSPTHLIKTRGQQVTLRCSPKSGHDTVSWYQQALGQGPQFIFQYYEEEERQRGNFPDRFSGHQFPNYSSELNVNALLLGDSALYLCASSLLPDGGTNYGYTFGSGTRLTVV.